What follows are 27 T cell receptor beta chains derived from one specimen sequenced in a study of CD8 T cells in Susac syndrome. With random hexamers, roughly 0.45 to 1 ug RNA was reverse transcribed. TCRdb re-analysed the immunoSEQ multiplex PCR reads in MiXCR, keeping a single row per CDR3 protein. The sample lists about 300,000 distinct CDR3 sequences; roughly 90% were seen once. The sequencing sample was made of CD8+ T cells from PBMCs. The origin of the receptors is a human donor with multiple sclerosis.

CDR3: CATSDLLAGGPNEQFF. As DNA, the CDR3 is TGTGCCACCAGTGATTTGCTAGCGGGAGGGCCTAATGAGCAGTTCTTC. The J gene is TRBJ2-1, the V gene TRBV24-1; 12 bases line up with TRBD2. Germline assignment: CDR1 KGHDR and CDR2 SFDVKD. With V trimmed by 0 bases and J by 7 bases, 3 bases remained unmatched. CDR3 size: 16 residues.

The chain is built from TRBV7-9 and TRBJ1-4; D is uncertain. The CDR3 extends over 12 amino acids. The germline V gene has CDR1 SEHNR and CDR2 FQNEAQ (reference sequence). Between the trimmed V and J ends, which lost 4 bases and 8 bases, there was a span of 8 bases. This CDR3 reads CASSSEEEKLFF. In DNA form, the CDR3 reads TGTGCCAGCAGCTCCGAGGAGGAAAAACTGTTTTTT.

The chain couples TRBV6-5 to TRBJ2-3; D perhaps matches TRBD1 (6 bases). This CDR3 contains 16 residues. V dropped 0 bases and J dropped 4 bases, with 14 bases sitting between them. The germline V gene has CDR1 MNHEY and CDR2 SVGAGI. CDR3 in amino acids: CASSYSQGLVSDTQYF. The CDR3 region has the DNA TGTGCCAGCAGTTACTCCCAGGGGCTAGTTTCAGATACGCAGTATTTT.

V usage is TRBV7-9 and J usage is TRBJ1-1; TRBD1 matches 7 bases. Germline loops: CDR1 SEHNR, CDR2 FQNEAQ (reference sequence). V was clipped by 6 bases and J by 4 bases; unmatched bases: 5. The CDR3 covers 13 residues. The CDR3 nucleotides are TGTGCCAGCAGTAACAGGGGAGGCACTGAAGCTTTCTTT. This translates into CASSNRGGTEAFF.

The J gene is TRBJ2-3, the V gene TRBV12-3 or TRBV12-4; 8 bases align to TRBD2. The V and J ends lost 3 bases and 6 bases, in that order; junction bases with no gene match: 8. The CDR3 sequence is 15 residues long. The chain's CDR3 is CASSFERGSPDTQYF. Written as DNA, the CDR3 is TGTGCCAGCAGTTTCGAGCGGGGGTCCCCGGATACGCAGTATTTT.

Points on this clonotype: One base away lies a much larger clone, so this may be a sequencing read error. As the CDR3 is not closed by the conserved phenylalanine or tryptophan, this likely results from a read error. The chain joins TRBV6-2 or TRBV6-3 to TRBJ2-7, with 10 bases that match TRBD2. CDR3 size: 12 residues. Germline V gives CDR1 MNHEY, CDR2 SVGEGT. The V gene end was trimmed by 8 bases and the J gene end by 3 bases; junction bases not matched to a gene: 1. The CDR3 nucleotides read TGTGCCAGCTCTAGCGGGAGCTACGAGCAGTACTCC. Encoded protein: CASSSGSYEQYS.

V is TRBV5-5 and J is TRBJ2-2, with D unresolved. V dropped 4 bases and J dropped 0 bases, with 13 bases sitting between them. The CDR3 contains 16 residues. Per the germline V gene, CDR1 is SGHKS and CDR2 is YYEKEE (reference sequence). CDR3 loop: CASSLEPYPNTGELFF. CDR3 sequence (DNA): TGTGCCAGCAGCCTGGAGCCTTATCCGAACACCGGGGAGCTGTTTTTT.

CDR3 residues: CSARDRDWEQFF. CDR3 DNA sequence: TGCAGTGCTAGAGACAGAGACTGGGAGCAGTTCTTC. The chain employs TRBV20-1 and TRBJ2-1; D gene uncertain. In germline, CDR1 is DFQATT, CDR2 SNEGSKA (reference sequence). Trimming pared 0 bases from V and 10 bases from J, leaving 10 bases between. This CDR3 is built from 12 residues.

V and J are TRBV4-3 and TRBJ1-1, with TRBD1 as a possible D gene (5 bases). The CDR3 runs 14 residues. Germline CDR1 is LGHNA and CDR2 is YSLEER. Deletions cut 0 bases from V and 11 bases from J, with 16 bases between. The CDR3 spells CASSQDRDGQYAFF. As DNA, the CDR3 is TGCGCCAGCAGCCAAGATAGGGACGGACAATATGCTTTCTTT.

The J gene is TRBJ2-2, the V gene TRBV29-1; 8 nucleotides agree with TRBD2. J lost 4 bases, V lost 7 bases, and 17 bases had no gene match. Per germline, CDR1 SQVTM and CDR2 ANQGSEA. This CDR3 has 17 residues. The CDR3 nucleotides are TGCAGCGCCGGTCGCAGGGAGATGGCGGGAGGCACCGGGGAGCTGTTTTTT. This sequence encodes CSAGRREMAGGTGELFF.

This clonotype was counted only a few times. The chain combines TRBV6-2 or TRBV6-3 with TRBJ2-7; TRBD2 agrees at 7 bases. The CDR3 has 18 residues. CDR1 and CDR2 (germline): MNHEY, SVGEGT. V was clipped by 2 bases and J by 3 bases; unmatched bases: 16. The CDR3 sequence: CASSYGGGLGRIFYEQYF. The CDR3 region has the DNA TGTGCCAGCAGTTACGGGGGAGGGCTGGGCAGGATCTTCTACGAGCAGTACTTC.

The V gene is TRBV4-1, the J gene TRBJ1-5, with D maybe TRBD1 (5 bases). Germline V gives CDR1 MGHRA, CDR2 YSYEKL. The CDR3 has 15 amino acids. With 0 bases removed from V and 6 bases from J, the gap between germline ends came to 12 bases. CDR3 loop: CASSQDRTGGQPQHF. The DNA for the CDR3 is TGCGCCAGCAGCCAAGATCGAACAGGAGGTCAGCCCCAGCATTTT.

CDR3 region: CASSLVAGLADEQYF. The CDR3 DNA sequence: TGTGCCAGCAGCTTAGTGGCGGGACTAGCGGACGAGCAGTACTTC. This chain uses TRBV11-2 with TRBJ2-7; 11 positions match TRBD2. This CDR3 has 15 residues. The junction had 4 bases not matched to a gene; V was cut back by 1 base and J by 5 bases. Germline V gives CDR1 SGHAT, CDR2 FQNNGV.

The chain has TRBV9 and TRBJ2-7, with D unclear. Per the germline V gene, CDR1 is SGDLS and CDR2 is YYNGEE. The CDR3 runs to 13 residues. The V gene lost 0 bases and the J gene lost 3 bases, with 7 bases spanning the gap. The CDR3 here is CASSVDGYYEQYF. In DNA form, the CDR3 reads TGTGCCAGCAGCGTAGACGGATACTACGAGCAGTACTTC.

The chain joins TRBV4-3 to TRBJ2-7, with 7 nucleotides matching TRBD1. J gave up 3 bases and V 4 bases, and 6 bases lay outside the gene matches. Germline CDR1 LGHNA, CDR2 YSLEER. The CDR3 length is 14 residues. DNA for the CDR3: TGCGCCAGCAGCCCGGGACAGCTCGGCTACGAGCAGTACTTC. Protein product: CASSPGQLGYEQYF.

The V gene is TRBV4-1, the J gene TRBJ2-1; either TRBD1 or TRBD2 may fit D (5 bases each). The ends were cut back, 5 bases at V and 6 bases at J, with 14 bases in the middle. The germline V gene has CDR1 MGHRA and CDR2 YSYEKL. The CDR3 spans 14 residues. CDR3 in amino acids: CASSMGVGPNEQFF. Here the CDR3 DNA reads TGCGCCAGCAGCATGGGGGTTGGGCCCAATGAGCAGTTCTTC.

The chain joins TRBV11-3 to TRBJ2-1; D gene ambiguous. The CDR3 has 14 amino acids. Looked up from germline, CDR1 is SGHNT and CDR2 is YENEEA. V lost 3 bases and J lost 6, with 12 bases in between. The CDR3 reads CASSLRLEPNEQFF. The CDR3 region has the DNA TGTGCCAGCAGCTTGCGTCTTGAACCCAATGAGCAGTTCTTC.

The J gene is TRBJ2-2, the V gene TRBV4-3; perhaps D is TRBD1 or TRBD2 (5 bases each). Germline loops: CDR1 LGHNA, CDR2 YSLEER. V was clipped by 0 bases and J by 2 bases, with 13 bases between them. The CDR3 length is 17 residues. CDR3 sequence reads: CASSQDRRQGNTGELFF. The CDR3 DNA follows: TGCGCCAGCAGCCAAGATAGGAGGCAGGGCAACACCGGGGAGCTGTTTTTT.

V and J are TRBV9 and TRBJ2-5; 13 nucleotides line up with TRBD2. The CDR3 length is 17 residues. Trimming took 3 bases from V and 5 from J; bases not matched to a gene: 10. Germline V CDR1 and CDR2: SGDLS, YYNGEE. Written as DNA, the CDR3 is TGTGCCAGCAGCGACGGACTAGCGGGAGTGGTAGGCGAGACCCAGTACTTC. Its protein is CASSDGLAGVVGETQYF.

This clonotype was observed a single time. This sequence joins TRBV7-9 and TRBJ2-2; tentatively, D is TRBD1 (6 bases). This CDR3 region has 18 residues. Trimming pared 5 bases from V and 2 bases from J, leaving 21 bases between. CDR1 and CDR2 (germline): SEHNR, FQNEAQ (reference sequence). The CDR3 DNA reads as TGTGCCAGCAGCCCCCCCGAACTCGGGACATCAAACACCGGGGAGCTGTTTTTT. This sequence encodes CASSPPELGTSNTGELFF.

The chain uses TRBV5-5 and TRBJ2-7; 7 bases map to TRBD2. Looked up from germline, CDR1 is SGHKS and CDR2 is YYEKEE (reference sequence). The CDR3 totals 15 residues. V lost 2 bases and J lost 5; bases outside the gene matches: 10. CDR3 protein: CASSFRGRIDDEQYF. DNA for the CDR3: TGTGCCAGCAGCTTCCGCGGGAGAATAGACGACGAGCAGTACTTC. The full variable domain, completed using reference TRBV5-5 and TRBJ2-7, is DAGVTQSPTHLIKTRGQQVTLRCSPISGHKSVSWYQQVLGQGPQFIFQYYEKEERGRGNFPDRFSARQFPNYSSELNVNALLLGDSALYLCASSFRGRIDDEQYFGPGTRLTVT.

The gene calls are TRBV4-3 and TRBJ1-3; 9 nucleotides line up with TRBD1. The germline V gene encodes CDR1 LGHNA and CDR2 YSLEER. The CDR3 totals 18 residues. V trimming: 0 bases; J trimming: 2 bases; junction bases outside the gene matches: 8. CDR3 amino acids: CASSQDLGGTGTGNTIYF. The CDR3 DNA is TGCGCCAGCAGCCAAGATCTTGGAGGGACAGGGACTGGAAACACCATATATTTT.

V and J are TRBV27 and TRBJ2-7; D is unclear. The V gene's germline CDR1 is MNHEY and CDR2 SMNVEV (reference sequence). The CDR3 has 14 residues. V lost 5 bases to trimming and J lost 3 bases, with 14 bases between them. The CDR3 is CASSQTVIGYEQYF. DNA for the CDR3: TGTGCCAGCAGTCAAACAGTTATTGGCTACGAGCAGTACTTC.

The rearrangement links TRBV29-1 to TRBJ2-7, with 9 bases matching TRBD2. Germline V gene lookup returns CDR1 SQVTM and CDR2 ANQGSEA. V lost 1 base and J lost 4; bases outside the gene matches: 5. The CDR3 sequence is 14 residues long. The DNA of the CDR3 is TGCAGCGTTGAAGGTCTAGCGGGAACGTACGAGCAGTACTTC. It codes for CSVEGLAGTYEQYF.

This CDR3 reads CSARDRRGDEQFF. The CDR3 nucleotides read TGCAGTGCTAGAGATCGCAGGGGGGATGAGCAGTTCTTC. The chain combines TRBV20-1 with TRBJ2-1; perhaps TRBD1 as D (7 bases). V lost 0 bases and J 8 bases, leaving 11 bases between the germline ends. The CDR3 has 13 residues. Germline values: CDR1 DFQATT, CDR2 SNEGSKA (reference sequence).

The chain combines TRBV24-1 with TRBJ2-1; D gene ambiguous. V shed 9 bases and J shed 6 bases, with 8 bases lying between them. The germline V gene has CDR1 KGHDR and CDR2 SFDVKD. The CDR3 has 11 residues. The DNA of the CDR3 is TGTGCCACCGGTCTCGTCAATGAGCAGTTCTTC. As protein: CATGLVNEQFF.

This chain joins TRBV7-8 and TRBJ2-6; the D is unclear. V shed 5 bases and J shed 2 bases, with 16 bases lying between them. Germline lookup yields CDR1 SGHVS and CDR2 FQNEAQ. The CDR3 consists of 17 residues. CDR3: CASSPTPYAAGANVLTF. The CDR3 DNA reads TGTGCCAGCAGCCCGACTCCTTACGCGGCTGGGGCCAACGTCCTGACTTTC.